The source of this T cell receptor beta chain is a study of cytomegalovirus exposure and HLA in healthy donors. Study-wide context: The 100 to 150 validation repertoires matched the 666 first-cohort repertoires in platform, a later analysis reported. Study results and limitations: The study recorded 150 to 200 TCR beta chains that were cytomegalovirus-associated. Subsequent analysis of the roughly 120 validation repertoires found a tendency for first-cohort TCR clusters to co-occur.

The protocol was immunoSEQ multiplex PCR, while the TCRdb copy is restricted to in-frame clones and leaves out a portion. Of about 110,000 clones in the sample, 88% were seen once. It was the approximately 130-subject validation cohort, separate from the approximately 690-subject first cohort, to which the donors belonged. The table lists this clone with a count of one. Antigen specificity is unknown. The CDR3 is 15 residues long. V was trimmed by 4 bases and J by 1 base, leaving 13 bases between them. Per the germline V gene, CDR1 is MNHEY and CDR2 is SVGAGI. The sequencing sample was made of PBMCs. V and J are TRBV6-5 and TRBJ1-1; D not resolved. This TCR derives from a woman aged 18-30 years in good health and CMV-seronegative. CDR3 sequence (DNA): TGTGCCAGCAGTTGGACGAACGCGGGGAACACTGAAGCTTTCTTT. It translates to CASSWTNAGNTEAFF.